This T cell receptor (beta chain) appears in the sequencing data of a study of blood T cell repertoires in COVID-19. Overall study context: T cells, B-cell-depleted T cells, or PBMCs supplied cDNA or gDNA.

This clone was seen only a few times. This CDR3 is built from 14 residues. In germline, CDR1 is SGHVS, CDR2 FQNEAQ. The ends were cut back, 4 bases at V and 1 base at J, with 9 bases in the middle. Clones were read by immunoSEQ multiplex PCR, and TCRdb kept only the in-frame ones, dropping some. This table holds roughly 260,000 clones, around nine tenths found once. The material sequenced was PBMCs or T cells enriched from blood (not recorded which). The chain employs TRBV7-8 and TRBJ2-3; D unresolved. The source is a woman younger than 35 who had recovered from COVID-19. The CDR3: CASSWRIRTDTQYF. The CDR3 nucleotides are TGTGCCAGCAGCTGGAGAATACGCACAGATACGCAGTATTTT.